The present entry profiles one T cell receptor (beta chain) with its context. The data derive from a study of sequential checkpoint blockade in melanoma. In the study overall: Arm A got nivolumab then ipilimumab; arm B the reverse, 1:1.

Germline V lookup: CDR1 WNHNN, CDR2 SYGVQD (reference sequence). The CDR3 spans 15 residues. With 2 bases clipped from V and 6 bases from J, the junction kept 5 bases outside the gene matches. The treatment was: randomized to nivolumab then ipilimumab (arm A) or the reverse (arm B). Generated by immunoSEQ multiplex PCR, the TCRdb table keeps only in-frame clones and is missing some. The sample lists roughly 30,000 clones, approximately 86% seen once, with 22% in the top ten. This TCR came from a human donor with melanoma. The rearrangement joins TRBV10-1 to TRBJ1-1; 11 bases fit TRBD1. The input for sequencing was CD8+ T cells sorted from blood (inferred from file names), taken from a patient given nivolumab and ipilimumab in sequence. CDR3 protein: CASSEGQGALPEAFF. As DNA, the CDR3 is TGCGCCAGCAGTGAGGGACAGGGGGCCCTACCTGAAGCTTTCTTT.